The next 19 T cell receptor beta chains were all read from a single sample in a study of blood T cell repertoires in COVID-19. TCRdb's table, derived via immunoSEQ multiplex PCR, lists solely in-frame clones and lacks some. In the table there are around 84,000 clones, approximately 80% of which are singletons. What was sequenced was peripheral blood. The receptors were sampled from a woman aged 40 to 55 with active or convalescent COVID-19.

The chain carries TRBV7-6 and TRBJ2-1, with 8 bases aligning to TRBD1. The germline CDR1 and CDR2 sequences are SGHVS and FNYEAQ. Losses at the gene ends were 0 bases for V and 2 bases for J; bases not matched to a gene: 6. This CDR3 region has 17 residues. CDR3: CASSLADRATPYNEQFF. The CDR3 DNA reads TGTGCCAGCAGCTTAGCGGACAGGGCAACACCCTACAATGAGCAGTTCTTC. The whole variable domain, filled in from reference TRBV7-6 and TRBJ2-1, reads GAGVSQSPRYKVTKRGQDVALRCDPISGHVSLYWYRQALGQGPEFLTYFNYEAQQDKSGLPNDRFSAERPEGSISTLTIQRTEQRDSAMYRCASSLADRATPYNEQFFGPGTRLTVL.

The gene calls are TRBV7-9 and TRBJ2-5; 8 positions agree with TRBD1. The CDR3 contains 15 residues. The germline gives CDR1 SEHNR, CDR2 FQNEAQ (reference sequence). Trimming at V came to 6 bases and at J to 3 bases, leaving 9 bases not matched to a gene. CDR3 sequence reads: CASRPTGTGKETQYF. In DNA form, the CDR3 reads TGTGCCAGCAGGCCGACTGGGACAGGAAAAGAGACCCAGTACTTC.

V is TRBV3-1 (or the pseudogene TRBV3-2) and J is TRBJ2-5; a weak D match, TRBD1 (5 bases). The V and J ends lost 8 bases and 2 bases respectively, with 9 bases between them. From germline, CDR1 is LGHDT and CDR2 YNNKEL (reference sequence). This CDR3 is 12 amino acids long. This CDR3 reads CASVGLQETQYF. CDR3 coding DNA: TGTGCCAGCGTGGGGCTACAAGAGACCCAGTACTTC.

The rearrangement uses TRBV7-8 and TRBJ1-5, with D unclear. The CDR3 runs to 18 residues. Germline V gene sequence: CDR1 SGHVS, CDR2 FQNEAQ. V lost 5 bases to trimming and J lost 5 bases, with 25 bases between them. The CDR3 region has the DNA TGTGCCAGCAGCGCTCGGCTCATGAGCCCTTCTCAGGATCAGCCCCAGCATTTT. Protein: CASSARLMSPSQDQPQHF.

This clone has a handful of counts. The gene calls are TRBV28 and TRBJ2-7, with 8 bases that match TRBD1. The CDR3 sequence is 15 residues long. The V segment lost 5 bases and the J segment 3 bases; nucleotides outside the gene matches: 9. Germline V CDR1 and CDR2: MDHEN, SYDVKM. The CDR3 DNA follows: TGTGCCAGCAGTATCTTTTCAGGGGGCATCTACGAGCAGTACTTC. Translated, it gives CASSIFSGGIYEQYF.

The table lists this clone with a count of one. CDR3 sequence (DNA): TGCGCCAGCAGCCTTGGACAGGGGGGGTACGAGCAGTACTTC. Residues: CASSLGQGGYEQYF. The chain carries TRBV4-3 and TRBJ2-7, with TRBD1 matching 10 bases. The V and J ends lost 4 bases and 4 bases, in that order; junction bases with no gene match: 4. The CDR3 sequence is 14 residues long. From germline, CDR1 is LGHNA and CDR2 YSLEER.

The chain is built from TRBV13 and TRBJ2-7; 9 bases fit TRBD2. From germline, CDR1 is PRHDT and CDR2 FYEKMQ (reference sequence). The CDR3 has 17 amino acids. J was trimmed by 2 bases and V by 4 bases; bases with no gene match: 12. CDR3 residues: CASSSLILTSGAYEQYF. CDR3 DNA: TGTGCCAGCAGCTCATTAATCCTGACTAGCGGAGCCTACGAGCAGTACTTC.

The V gene is TRBV7-8, the J gene TRBJ2-1, with 8 nucleotides matching TRBD2. This CDR3 is built from 17 residues. Germline assignment: CDR1 SGHVS and CDR2 FQNEAQ. Losses at the gene ends were 5 bases for V and 4 bases for J; bases not matched to a gene: 13. This chain's CDR3 is CASSGSGTQIGYNEQFF. In nucleotides, the CDR3 is TGTGCCAGCAGCGGTAGCGGGACACAAATCGGGTACAATGAGCAGTTCTTC.

The rearrangement links TRBV4-2 to TRBJ2-2; 9 positions match TRBD2. Unmatched junction bases numbered 8, after V lost 1 base and J lost 5 bases. The CDR3 loop spans 17 amino acids. The germline V gene encodes CDR1 LGHNA and CDR2 YNFKEQ. The CDR3 nucleotides read TGTGCCAGCAGCCAAGGTCGTAGCGGGAGCGTAACCGGGGAGCTGTTTTTT. Encoded protein: CASSQGRSGSVTGELFF.

This clone has more than one count but fewer than ten. The J gene is TRBJ2-2, the V gene TRBV15, with 9 bases matching TRBD2. V dropped 6 bases and J dropped 3; count of bases not matched to a gene: 14. CDR1 LNHNV and CDR2 YYDKDF come from the germline V gene (reference sequence). CDR3 length equals 18 residues. This chain's CDR3 is CATRRGGTPGLDTGELFF. The CDR3 DNA follows: TGTGCCACCAGGCGGGGGGGGACCCCGGGACTAGACACCGGGGAGCTGTTTTTT.

J is TRBJ2-7 and V is TRBV7-2; 8 positions agree with TRBD2. CDR3 size: 14 residues. After removal of 4 bases from V and 1 base from J, the junction contained 3 bases not matched to a gene. The germline V gene encodes CDR1 SGHTA and CDR2 FQGNSA. The CDR3, as DNA: TGTGCCAGCAGCTCATCTAGCGGGTCCTACGAGCAGTACTTC. As protein: CASSSSSGSYEQYF.

In this sample, this clone turned up a few times. Other nucleotide sequences from this sample produce the same CDR3. J is TRBJ2-2 and V is TRBV7-2; D not certain. CDR1 is SGHTA and CDR2 is FQGNSA in the germline V gene. The V and J ends lost 0 bases and 1 base respectively, with 3 bases between them. This CDR3 is 14 amino acids long. The DNA for the CDR3 is TGTGCCAGCAGCTTAGCCCGGAACACCGGGGAGCTGTTTTTT. The encoded protein is CASSLARNTGELFF.

The chain carries TRBV28 and TRBJ1-2, with 8 positions matching TRBD1. V lost 7 bases, J lost 4 bases, and 8 bases stayed unmatched. Germline V gene sequence: CDR1 MDHEN, CDR2 SYDVKM. The CDR3 has 14 residues. This CDR3 reads CASTPQGGGYGYTF. In nucleotides, the CDR3 is TGTGCCAGCACCCCACAGGGGGGGGGCTATGGCTACACCTTC.

The V gene is TRBV7-2, the J gene TRBJ2-5; 7 bases match TRBD1. Trimming cost V 5 bases and J 3 bases; bases outside gene matches: 9. The CDR3 is 15 amino acids. The germline CDR1 and CDR2 sequences are SGHTA and FQGNSA. CDR3 DNA sequence: TGTGCCAGCAGCCGTGACAGGGCTACTAAAGAGACCCAGTACTTC. Translation gives CASSRDRATKETQYF. The full variable domain, with the rest looked up from reference TRBV7-2 and TRBJ2-5, is GAGVSQSPSNKVTEKGKDVELRCDPISGHTALYWYRQSLGQGLEFLIYFQGNSAPDKSGLPSDRFSAERTGGSVSTLTIQRTQQEDSAVYLCASSRDRATKETQYFGPGTRLLVL.

The chain is built from TRBV4-2 and TRBJ2-5; 10 bases are a match to TRBD2. Per the germline V gene, CDR1 is LGHNA and CDR2 is YNFKEQ. This CDR3 has 15 residues. Trimming took 4 bases from V and 5 from J; bases not matched to a gene: 7. CDR3 DNA sequence: TGTGCCAGCAGCCGGTTAGCGGGGGGTCCGGAGACCCAGTACTTC. Translation: CASSRLAGGPETQYF.

The V and J genes are TRBV5-4 and TRBJ1-1; TRBD1 aligns across 7 bases. The J segment lost 1 base and the V segment lost 3 bases, leaving 6 bases of the junction unmatched. In germline, CDR1 is SGHNT, CDR2 YYREEE (reference sequence). The CDR3 length is 15 residues. The CDR3 nucleotides are TGTGCCAGCAGCTCGCCCAGGGGGGAGAACACTGAAGCTTTCTTT. It is translated as CASSSPRGENTEAFF.

This clone showed up just once. V is TRBV6-2 or TRBV6-3 and J is TRBJ1-1; TRBD1 agrees at 8 bases. J was trimmed by 0 bases and V by 6 bases; bases with no gene match: 6. Germline CDR1 reads MNHEY; CDR2 reads SVGEGT. The length of the CDR3 is 15 residues. As DNA, the CDR3 is TGTGCCAGCAGCGAACAGGGGGGGATGAACACTGAAGCTTTCTTT. Translating it yields CASSEQGGMNTEAFF.

The chain uses TRBV5-5 and TRBJ1-3; 7 bases match TRBD1. This CDR3 region has 14 residues. Germline values: CDR1 SGHKS, CDR2 YYEKEE (reference sequence). With V trimmed by 4 bases and J by 2 bases, 3 bases remained unmatched. CDR3 region: CASSRDSAGNTIYF. CDR3 DNA sequence: TGTGCCAGCAGCCGGGACAGCGCTGGAAACACCATATATTTT.

A single count supports this clone. CDR3: CASSARGINQPQHF. As DNA, the CDR3 is TGTGCCAGCAGCGCCAGGGGGATCAATCAGCCCCAGCATTTT. V usage is TRBV6-2 or TRBV6-3 and J usage is TRBJ1-5; 7 bases fit TRBD1. The junction had 5 bases not matched to a gene; V was cut back by 6 bases and J by 3 bases. There are 14 residues in the CDR3. The germline V gene has CDR1 MNHEY and CDR2 SVGEGT.